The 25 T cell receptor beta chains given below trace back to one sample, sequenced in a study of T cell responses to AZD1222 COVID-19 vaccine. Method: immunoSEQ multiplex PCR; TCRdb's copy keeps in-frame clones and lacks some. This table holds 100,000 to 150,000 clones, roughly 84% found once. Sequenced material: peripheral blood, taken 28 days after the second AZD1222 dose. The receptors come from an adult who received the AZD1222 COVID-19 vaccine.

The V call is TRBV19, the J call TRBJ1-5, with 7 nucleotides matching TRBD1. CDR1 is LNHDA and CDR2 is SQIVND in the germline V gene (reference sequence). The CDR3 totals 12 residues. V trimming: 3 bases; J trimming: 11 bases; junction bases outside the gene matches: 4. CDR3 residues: CASSITDRAQHF. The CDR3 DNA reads TGTGCCAGTAGTATCACAGACAGGGCCCAGCATTTT.

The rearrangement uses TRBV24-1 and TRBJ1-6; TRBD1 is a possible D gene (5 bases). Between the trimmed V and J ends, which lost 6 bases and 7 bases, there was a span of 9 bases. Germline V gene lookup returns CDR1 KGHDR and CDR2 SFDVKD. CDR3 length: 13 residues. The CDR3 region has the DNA TGTGCCACCAGTCCGGGACCCAATTCACCCCTCCACTTT. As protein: CATSPGPNSPLHF.

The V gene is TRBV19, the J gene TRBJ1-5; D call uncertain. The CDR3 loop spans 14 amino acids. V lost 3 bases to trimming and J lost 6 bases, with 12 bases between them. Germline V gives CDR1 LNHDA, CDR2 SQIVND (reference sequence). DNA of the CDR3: TGTGCCAGTAGTATCATGCTGGTGGGTCAGCCCCAGCATTTT. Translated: CASSIMLVGQPQHF.

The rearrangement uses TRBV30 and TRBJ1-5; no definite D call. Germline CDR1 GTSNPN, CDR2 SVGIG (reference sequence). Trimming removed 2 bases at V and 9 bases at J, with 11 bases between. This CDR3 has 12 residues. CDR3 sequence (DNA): TGTGCCTGGAGTACCGCTTTAGGGCCCCAGCATTTT. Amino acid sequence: CAWSTALGPQHF.

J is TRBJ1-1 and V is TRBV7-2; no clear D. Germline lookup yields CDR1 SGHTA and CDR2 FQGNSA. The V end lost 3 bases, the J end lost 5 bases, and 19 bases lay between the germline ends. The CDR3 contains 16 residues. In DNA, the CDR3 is TGTGCCAGCAGCTTCGGGCAGGCCAAAGGAGAGACTGAAGCTTTCTTT. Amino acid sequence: CASSFGQAKGETEAFF.

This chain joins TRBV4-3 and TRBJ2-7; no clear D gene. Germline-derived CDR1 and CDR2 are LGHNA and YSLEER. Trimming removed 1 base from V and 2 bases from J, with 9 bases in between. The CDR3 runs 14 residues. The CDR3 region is CASSQAIPAYEQYF. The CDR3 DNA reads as TGCGCCAGCAGCCAAGCGATTCCTGCCTACGAGCAGTACTTC.

CDR3 amino acids: CASGQAPGTFF. DNA of the CDR3: TGTGCCAGCGGACAGGCACCCGGGACTTTCTTT. This chain links TRBV12-3 or TRBV12-4 with TRBJ1-1; 7 nucleotides agree with TRBD1. CDR3 length: 11 residues. V lost 8 bases and J lost 12; bases outside the gene matches: 9.

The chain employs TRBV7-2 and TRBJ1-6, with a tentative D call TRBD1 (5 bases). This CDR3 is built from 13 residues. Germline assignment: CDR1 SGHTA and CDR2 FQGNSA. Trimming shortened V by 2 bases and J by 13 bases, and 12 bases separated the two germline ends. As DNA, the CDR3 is TGTGCCAGCAGCTTAAGTTGGGGCGAGCCCCTCCACTTT. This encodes CASSLSWGEPLHF.

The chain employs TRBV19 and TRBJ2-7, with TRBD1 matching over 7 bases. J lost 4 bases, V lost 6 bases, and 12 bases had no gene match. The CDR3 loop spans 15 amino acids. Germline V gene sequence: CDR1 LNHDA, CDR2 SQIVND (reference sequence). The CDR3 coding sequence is TGTGCCAGTAGCAATAGGGGACAGTCGAATTACGAGCAGTACTTC. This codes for CASSNRGQSNYEQYF.

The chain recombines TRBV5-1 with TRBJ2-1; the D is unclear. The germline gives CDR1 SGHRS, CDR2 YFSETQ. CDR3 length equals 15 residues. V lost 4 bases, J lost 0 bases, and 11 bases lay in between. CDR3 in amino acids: CASSHGRSSYNEQFF. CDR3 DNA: TGCGCCAGCAGCCATGGCAGGAGCTCCTACAATGAGCAGTTCTTC.

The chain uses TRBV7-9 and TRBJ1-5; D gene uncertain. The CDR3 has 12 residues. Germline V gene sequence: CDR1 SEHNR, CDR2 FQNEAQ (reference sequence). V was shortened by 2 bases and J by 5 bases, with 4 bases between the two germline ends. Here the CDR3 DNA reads TGTGCCAGCAGCTTAAGGGATCAGCCCCAGCATTTT. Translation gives CASSLRDQPQHF.

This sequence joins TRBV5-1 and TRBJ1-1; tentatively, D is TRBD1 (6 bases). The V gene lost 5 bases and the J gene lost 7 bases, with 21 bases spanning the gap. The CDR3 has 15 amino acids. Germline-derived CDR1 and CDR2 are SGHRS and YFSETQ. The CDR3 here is CASRTSQQGWIEAFF. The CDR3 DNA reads TGCGCCAGCAGGACCTCACAACAGGGTTGGATTGAAGCTTTCTTT. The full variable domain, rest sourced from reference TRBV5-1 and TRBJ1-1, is KAGVTQTPRYLIKTRGQQVTLSCSPISGHRSVSWYQQTPGQGLQFLFEYFSETQRNKGNFPGRFSGRQFSNSRSEMNVSTLELGDSALYLCASRTSQQGWIEAFFGQGTRLTVV.

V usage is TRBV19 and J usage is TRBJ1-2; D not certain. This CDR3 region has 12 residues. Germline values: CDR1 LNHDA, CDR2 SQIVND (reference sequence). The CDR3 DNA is TGTCCCGCGGGTCCGGGATTCGATGGCTACACCTTC. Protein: CPAGPGFDGYTF. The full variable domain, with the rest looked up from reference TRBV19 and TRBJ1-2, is DGGITQSPKYLFRKEGQNVTLSCEQNLNHDAMYWYRQDPGQGLRLIYYSQIVNDFQKGDIAEGYSVSREKKESFPLTVTSAQKNPTAFYLCPAGPGFDGYTFGSGTRLTVV.

The CDR3 reads CASGTGLSSGANVLTF. CDR3 coding DNA: TGTGCCAGTGGGACAGGACTAAGCTCTGGGGCCAACGTCCTGACTTTC. This chain joins TRBV7-2 and TRBJ2-6; 8 bases align to TRBD1. This CDR3 region has 16 residues. The ends lost 9 bases at V and 0 bases at J; junction bases unmatched: 7. Germline CDR1 is SGHTA and CDR2 is FQGNSA.

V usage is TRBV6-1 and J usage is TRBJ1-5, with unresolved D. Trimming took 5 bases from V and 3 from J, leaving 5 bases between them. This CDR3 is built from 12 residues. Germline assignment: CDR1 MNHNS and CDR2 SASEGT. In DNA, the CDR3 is TGTGCCAGCAGTCCAAACAATCAGCCCCAGCATTTT. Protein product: CASSPNNQPQHF.

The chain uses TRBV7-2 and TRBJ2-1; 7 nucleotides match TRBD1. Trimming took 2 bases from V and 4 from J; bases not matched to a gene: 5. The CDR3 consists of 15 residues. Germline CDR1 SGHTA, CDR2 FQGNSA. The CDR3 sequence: CASSLQQGRYNEQFF. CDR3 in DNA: TGTGCCAGCAGCTTACAACAGGGGCGATACAATGAGCAGTTCTTC.

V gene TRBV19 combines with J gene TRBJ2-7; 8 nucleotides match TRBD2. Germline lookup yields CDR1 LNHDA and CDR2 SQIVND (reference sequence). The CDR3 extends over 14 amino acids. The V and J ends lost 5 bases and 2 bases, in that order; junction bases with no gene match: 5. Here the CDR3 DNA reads TGTGCCAGTAGTCCGGGACTAGGCACCTACGAGCAGTACTTC. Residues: CASSPGLGTYEQYF.

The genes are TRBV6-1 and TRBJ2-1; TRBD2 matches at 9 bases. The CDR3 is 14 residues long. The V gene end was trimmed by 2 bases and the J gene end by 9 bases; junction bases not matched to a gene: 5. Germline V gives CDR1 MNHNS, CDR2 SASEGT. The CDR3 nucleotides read TGTGCCAGCAGTGAATCGCGGGGGGGCTCTGAGCAGTTCTTC. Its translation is CASSESRGGSEQFF.

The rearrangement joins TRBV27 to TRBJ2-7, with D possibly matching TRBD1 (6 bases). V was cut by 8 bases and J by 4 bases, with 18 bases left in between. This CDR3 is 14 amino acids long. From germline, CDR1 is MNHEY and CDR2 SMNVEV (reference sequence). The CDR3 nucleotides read TGTGCCAGCCAACTTACAGGGTCTGGGTACGAGCAGTACTTC. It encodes CASQLTGSGYEQYF.

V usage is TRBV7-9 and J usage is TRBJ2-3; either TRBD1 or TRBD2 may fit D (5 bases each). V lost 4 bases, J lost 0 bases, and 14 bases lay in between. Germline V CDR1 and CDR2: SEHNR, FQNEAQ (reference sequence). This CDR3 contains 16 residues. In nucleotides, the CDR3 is TGTGCCAGCAGCTCCAGGGATCGGGGTAGCACAGATACGCAGTATTTT. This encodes CASSSRDRGSTDTQYF.

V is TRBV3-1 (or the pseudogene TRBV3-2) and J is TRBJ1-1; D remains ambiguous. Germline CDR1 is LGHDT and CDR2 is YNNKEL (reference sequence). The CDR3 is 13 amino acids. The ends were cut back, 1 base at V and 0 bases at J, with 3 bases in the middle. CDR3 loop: CASSQVVNTEAFF. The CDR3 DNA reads TGTGCCAGCAGCCAAGTGGTGAACACTGAAGCTTTCTTT.

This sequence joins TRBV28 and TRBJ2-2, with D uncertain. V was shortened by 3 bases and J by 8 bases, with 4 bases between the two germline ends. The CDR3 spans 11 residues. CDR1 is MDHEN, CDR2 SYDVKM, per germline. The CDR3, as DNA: TGTGCCAGCAGTTTGAGGGGGGAGCTGTTTTTT. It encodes CASSLRGELFF.

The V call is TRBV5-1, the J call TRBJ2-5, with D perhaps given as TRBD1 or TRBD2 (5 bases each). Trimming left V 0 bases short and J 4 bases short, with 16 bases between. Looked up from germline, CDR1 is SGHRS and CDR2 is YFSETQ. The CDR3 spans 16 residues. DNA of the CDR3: TGCGCCAGCAGCTTGGCTCAGGGAGTCGTCGGAGAGACCCAGTACTTC. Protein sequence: CASSLAQGVVGETQYF.

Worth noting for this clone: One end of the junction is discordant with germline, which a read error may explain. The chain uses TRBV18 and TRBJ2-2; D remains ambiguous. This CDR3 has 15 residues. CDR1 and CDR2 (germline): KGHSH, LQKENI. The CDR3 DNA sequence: TGTGCCAGCGCACCGGGCCAGTTAGGTGCCAGGGAGCTGTTTTTT. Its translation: CASAPGQLGARELFF.

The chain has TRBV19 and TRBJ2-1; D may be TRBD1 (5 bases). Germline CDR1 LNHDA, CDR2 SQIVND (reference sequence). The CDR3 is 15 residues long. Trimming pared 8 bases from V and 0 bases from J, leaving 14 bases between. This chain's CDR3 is CASSTERNSYNEQFF. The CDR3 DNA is TGTGCCAGTTCGACAGAGCGAAACTCCTACAATGAGCAGTTCTTC.